The TCR beta chain described here comes from a study of CXCR3-negative and CXCR3-positive naive CD8 T cells. The CDR3 runs 13 residues. The TRB cDNA libraries were prepared by 5' RACE with UMI labels. From its re-call of the 5' RACE reads, TCRdb lists each CDR3 protein once, without DNA. The record lists under 70,000 distinct CDR3 sequences, of which the ten most abundant hold 20% to 25%. The V call is TRBV12-3 or TRBV12-4, the J call TRBJ2-7. This sequence originates from a human donor in good health. Some clones in this sample may be carry-over from other donors' samples. Specimen: memory CD8+ T cells from blood. The CDR3 region is CASSLPLSYEQYF.